This TCR beta chain came from a study of CD8+CD57+ T cells in acquired aplastic anemia. The wider study: Sorted CD4+ and CD8+ cells gave a mean 3.2 ug DNA, range about 0.19 to 27.4 ug.

Study-level results: Patients and controls shared under 35 CD8+ CDR3 sequences, which appeared highly expressed in patients and within their immunodominant clones.

Regarding this clonotype: The antigen is unknown.

Both TCR beta VDJ combination and CDR3 sequence profiling were carried out. Genomic DNA was the template for this profiling. Each CDR3 protein gets one entry after TCRdb re-called the reads with MiXCR. The sample yields around 210,000 distinct CDR3 sequences, 65% seen once. Previously, flow cytometry had revealed CD8+CD57+ cell expansion in the patients chosen for sequencing. The CDR3 runs to 15 residues. V lost 0 bases and J lost 5; bases outside the gene matches: 6. CDR1 and CDR2 from the germline V gene are LGHNA and YNFKEQ. The material sequenced was sorted CD4+, CD8+, or CD8+CD57+ T cells (not recorded which) from PBMCs. The TCR originated in a human donor with aplastic anemia. This chain connects TRBV4-2 to TRBJ1-2; 7 bases match TRBD1. Here the CDR3 reads CASSQDAGQRYGYTF. As DNA, the CDR3 is TGTGCCAGCAGCCAAGATGCGGGACAGCGATATGGCTACACCTTC.